These 22 T cell receptor beta chains were sequenced from one sample in a study of T cell repertoires in cytomegalovirus infection. Their specific antigens are unknown. TCRdb called the reads again in MiXCR, with one record for every CDR3 protein. The data hold about 220,000 distinct CDR3 sequences, with about 39% observed a single time. The input for sequencing was CD8+ T cells from cultured PBMCs, taken from culture after CMV antigen stimulation. Receptor source: a human donor in good health (CMV status not recorded). Some clones in this sample may be carry-over from other donors' samples.

The sample holds a few counts of this clonotype. The rearrangement uses TRBV7-9 and TRBJ2-7; a possible D gene is TRBD1 (6 bases). Germline assignment: CDR1 SEHNR and CDR2 FQNEAQ (reference sequence). This CDR3 is built from 15 residues. The ends were cut back, 1 base at V and 6 bases at J, with 16 bases in the middle. The CDR3 DNA follows: TGTGCCAGCAGCTTAGGGGCAGGGGTAAGTCGCGAGCAGTACTTC. Its protein product is CASSLGAGVSREQYF.

Only a few counts were recorded for this clonotype. The chain carries TRBV7-9 and TRBJ2-7; 13 bases agree with TRBD2. After removal of 5 bases from V and 1 base from J, the junction contained 8 bases not matched to a gene. Looked up from germline, CDR1 is SEHNR and CDR2 is FQNEAQ (reference sequence). The CDR3 runs to 17 residues. The CDR3 loop reads CASSPRLAGGQSYEQYF. CDR3 nucleotide sequence: TGTGCCAGCAGCCCGAGACTAGCGGGGGGCCAATCCTACGAGCAGTACTTC.

The J gene is TRBJ1-1, the V gene TRBV6-2 or TRBV6-3; D may be TRBD1 (6 bases). Between the trimmed V and J ends, which lost 5 bases and 4 bases, there was a span of 11 bases. Germline lookup yields CDR1 MNHEY and CDR2 SVGEGT. CDR3 length: 13 residues. CDR3 loop: CASSPTGSTEAFF. CDR3 coding DNA: TGTGCCAGCAGTCCCACAGGGTCCACTGAAGCTTTCTTT.

This chain links TRBV27 with TRBJ2-3; the match to TRBD1 covers 7 bases. From germline, CDR1 is MNHEY and CDR2 SMNVEV (reference sequence). V was pared by 7 bases and J by 2 bases, with 6 bases of the junction left unmatched. The CDR3 is 14 amino acids. The CDR3 region has the DNA TGTGCCAGCACAGCCGGGACAGCCACAGATACGCAGTATTTT. Translation gives CASTAGTATDTQYF.

This clonotype was seen more than once but under ten times. J is TRBJ1-5 and V is TRBV4-1, with unresolved D. Trimming removed 0 bases at V and 4 bases at J, with 10 bases between. The CDR3 extends over 15 amino acids. Germline V lookup: CDR1 MGHRA, CDR2 YSYEKL. The CDR3 DNA is TGCGCCAGCAGCCAAGATAAGCGGGGTAATCAGCCCCAGCATTTT. It yields the protein CASSQDKRGNQPQHF.

This clonotype was counted many times. The V gene is TRBV6-1, the J gene TRBJ2-7, with D maybe TRBD2 (5 bases). The CDR3 length is 16 residues. Germline V gives CDR1 MNHNS, CDR2 SASEGT. Trimming took 0 bases from V and 4 from J, leaving 16 bases between them. CDR3 sequence (DNA): TGTGCCAGCAGTGAAGCGTACCGGGGTGGGTCATACGAGCAGTACTTC. Protein sequence: CASSEAYRGGSYEQYF.

This clonotype was found a few times. The rearrangement links TRBV2 to TRBJ1-1; D not resolved. The length of the CDR3 is 13 residues. CDR1 and CDR2 from the germline V gene are SNHLY and FYNNEI. Trimming took 1 base from V and 0 from J, leaving 3 bases between them. The CDR3 reads CASSEVLNTEAFF. The CDR3 coding sequence is TGTGCCAGCAGTGAAGTGTTGAACACTGAAGCTTTCTTT.

The chain is built from TRBV7-9 and TRBJ1-2; 12 nucleotides match TRBD1. The CDR3 sequence is 16 residues long. The germline V gene encodes CDR1 SEHNR and CDR2 FQNEAQ (reference sequence). Unmatched junction bases numbered 6, after V lost 3 bases and J lost 4 bases. CDR3 region: CASSLGDRGRTYGYTF. The CDR3 region has the DNA TGTGCCAGCAGCTTGGGGGACAGGGGGCGAACCTATGGCTACACCTTC.

The rearrangement uses TRBV7-9 and TRBJ2-1; 10 positions agree with TRBD2. The germline V gene has CDR1 SEHNR and CDR2 FQNEAQ (reference sequence). V lost 5 bases, J lost 4 bases, and 8 bases stayed unmatched. This CDR3 region has 16 residues. The CDR3 coding sequence is TGTGCCAGCAGCATACCTAGCGGGAGTAAATACAATGAGCAGTTCTTC. Protein: CASSIPSGSKYNEQFF.

The DNA for the CDR3 is TGTGCCAGCAGTGGCTCTAGCGGGAGGGTTTTTCATGAGCAGTTCTTC. Protein sequence: CASSGSSGRVFHEQFF. This sequence joins TRBV12-3 or TRBV12-4 and TRBJ2-1, with TRBD2 matching 12 bases. The CDR3 sequence is 16 residues long. With 5 bases clipped from V and 8 bases from J, the junction kept 10 bases outside the gene matches.

The genes are TRBV4-1 and TRBJ2-5; 7 bases align to TRBD2. Germline CDR1 and CDR2: MGHRA and YSYEKL. There are 15 residues in the CDR3. The V and J ends lost 0 bases and 4 bases, in that order; junction bases with no gene match: 5. The DNA for the CDR3 is TGCGCCAGCAGCCAAGAGGGAGGGGACGGAGAGACCCAGTACTTC. This translates into CASSQEGGDGETQYF.

The chain joins TRBV6-5 to TRBJ1-1; possible D gene TRBD1, 5 bases. The ends were cut back, 2 bases at V and 4 bases at J, with 17 bases in the middle. Germline V gene sequence: CDR1 MNHEY, CDR2 SVGAGI. This CDR3 region has 16 residues. CDR3 sequence: CASSYTAGGRATEAFF. CDR3 coding DNA: TGTGCCAGCAGTTACACCGCGGGGGGGAGGGCCACTGAAGCTTTCTTT.

There are a few counts of this clonotype. The V gene is TRBV7-8, the J gene TRBJ1-5; D perhaps matches TRBD1 (6 bases). Germline V gene lookup returns CDR1 SGHVS and CDR2 FQNEAQ. V was cut by 1 base and J by 1 base, with 11 bases left in between. The CDR3 runs to 16 residues. The CDR3 loop is CASSLDMGGSNQPQHF. CDR3 in DNA: TGTGCCAGCAGCTTAGATATGGGGGGCAGCAATCAGCCCCAGCATTTT.

The genes are TRBV2 and TRBJ2-1; 8 bases line up with TRBD2. This CDR3 has 16 amino acids. The V gene's germline CDR1 is SNHLY and CDR2 FYNNEI. Germline trimming cut 2 bases from V and 5 bases from J; bases unmatched to any gene: 8. The CDR3 loop is CASSERSGGPHNEQFF. CDR3 in DNA: TGTGCCAGCAGTGAACGGTCGGGGGGGCCTCACAATGAGCAGTTCTTC.

This clonotype was seen more than once but under ten times. A junction boundary mismatches the germline segment, possibly from a read error. The rearrangement joins TRBV20-1 to TRBJ2-7; possibly TRBD2 for D (6 bases). CDR3 length: 13 amino acids. Per the germline V gene, CDR1 is DFQATT and CDR2 is SNEGSKA (reference sequence). The CDR3 reads CSAGGTASYEQYF. The CDR3 nucleotides are TGCAGTGCTGGAGGGACCGCCTCCTACGAACAGTACTTC.

The rearrangement uses TRBV11-2 and TRBJ1-1, with a tentative D call TRBD1 (6 bases). Trimming removed 4 bases at V and 5 bases at J, with 8 bases between. The germline V gene encodes CDR1 SGHAT and CDR2 FQNNGV. The CDR3 spans 12 residues. CDR3 region: CASSSQGTEAFF. The CDR3, as DNA: TGTGCCAGCAGCTCGCAGGGGACTGAAGCTTTCTTT.

Ten or more counts support this clonotype. The DNA for the CDR3 is TGTGCCAGCTCACCTCCAGATTCCTACGAGCAGTACTTC. Protein product: CASSPPDSYEQYF. The chain joins TRBV18 to TRBJ2-7, with D hard to call. The CDR3 is made up of 13 amino acids. V was trimmed by 3 bases and J by 1 base, leaving 7 bases between them. The V gene's germline CDR1 is KGHSH and CDR2 LQKENI.

The V gene is TRBV27, the J gene TRBJ2-5; perhaps TRBD2 as D (6 bases). V lost 2 bases, J lost 5 bases, and 15 bases lay in between. Germline-derived CDR1 and CDR2 are MNHEY and SMNVEV (reference sequence). The CDR3 is 15 amino acids. CDR3 sequence reads: CASSLGAGSVETQYF. The CDR3 DNA sequence: TGTGCCAGCAGTTTAGGAGCGGGTTCGGTGGAGACCCAGTACTTC.

V is TRBV25-1 and J is TRBJ1-2, with 8 nucleotides matching TRBD1. CDR1 MGHDK and CDR2 SYGVNS come from the germline V gene. This CDR3 has 15 amino acids. J lost 8 bases, V lost 5 bases, and 13 bases had no gene match. CDR3 sequence: CASSSQGALPGGYTF. CDR3 nucleotides: TGTGCCAGCAGTTCCCAGGGGGCCCTGCCGGGGGGCTACACCTTC.

This rearrangement joins TRBV20-1 to TRBJ2-2; D gene ambiguous. The V gene's germline CDR1 is DFQATT and CDR2 SNEGSKA (reference sequence). This CDR3 comprises 15 residues. The V gene lost 1 base and the J gene lost 5 bases, with 14 bases spanning the gap. CDR3: CSARVQAGLTGELFF. CDR3 nucleotide sequence: TGCAGTGCTAGAGTTCAGGCCGGGTTAACCGGGGAGCTGTTTTTT.

The table lists this clonotype with a few counts. The J gene is TRBJ2-1, the V gene TRBV7-8; D is uncertain. With 3 bases removed from V and 2 bases from J, the gap between germline ends came to 11 bases. CDR3 length equals 15 residues. Germline V gives CDR1 SGHVS, CDR2 FQNEAQ. The CDR3 DNA sequence: TGTGCCAGCAGCTTCGAAGTGGGCACCTACAATGAGCAGTTCTTC. Translating it yields CASSFEVGTYNEQFF.

The chain has TRBV7-4 and TRBJ1-1; D is undetermined. The germline V and J ends were trimmed by 1 base and 0 bases, with 3 bases remaining between them. The V gene's germline CDR1 is SGHVT and CDR2 SQSDAQ. CDR3 length equals 13 residues. CDR3 coding DNA: TGTGCCAGCAGCTTAGACATGAACACTGAAGCTTTCTTT. As protein: CASSLDMNTEAFF.